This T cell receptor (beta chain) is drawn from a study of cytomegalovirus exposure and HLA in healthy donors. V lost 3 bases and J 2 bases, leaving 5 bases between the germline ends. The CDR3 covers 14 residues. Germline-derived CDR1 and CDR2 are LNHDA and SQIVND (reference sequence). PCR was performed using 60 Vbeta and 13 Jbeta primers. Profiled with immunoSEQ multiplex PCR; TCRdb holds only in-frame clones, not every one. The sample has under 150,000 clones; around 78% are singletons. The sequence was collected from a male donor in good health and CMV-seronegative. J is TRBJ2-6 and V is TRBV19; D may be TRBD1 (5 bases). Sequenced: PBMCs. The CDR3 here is CASSIRAGANVLTF. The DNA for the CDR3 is TGTGCCAGTAGTATCAGGGCTGGGGCCAACGTCCTGACTTTC.